This is a list of T cell receptor beta chains from one sample in a study of blood T cell repertoires in COVID-19. Produced via immunoSEQ multiplex PCR; TCRdb's table is partial and in-frame only. The sample has 400,000 to 450,000 clones, about 90% seen once. The sequenced sample was peripheral blood. These receptor sequences come from a young man with COVID-19, enrolled during active disease. The CDR3 runs from the conserved cysteine through the conserved F or W. D genes are given only for firm matches. Only part of the rows carry a size: once, few, many, or a class if the clone is expanded.

d_call	clone_size	v_call	j_call	cdr3_length	cdr3_aa	cdr3_nt
.	.	TRBV25-1	TRBJ1-6	13	CASSEGLRSPLHF	TGTGCCAGCAGTGAAGGGCTCCGGTCACCCCTCCACTTT
TRBD1	.	TRBV9	TRBJ2-7	16	CASSVDRGGGAYEQYF	TGTGCCAGCAGCGTAGACAGGGGCGGTGGGGCCTACGAGCAGTACTTC
TRBD1	.	TRBV6-5	TRBJ2-7	14	CASQAGQGIYEQYF	TGTGCCAGCCAGGCGGGACAGGGGATTTACGAGCAGTACTTC
.	.	TRBV6-2/TRBV6-3	TRBJ2-7	12	CASSPTTTAQYF	TGTGCCAGCAGCCCGACTACTACGGCGCAGTACTTC
TRBD2	.	TRBV6-5	TRBJ2-7	14	CASRLAGAYYEQYF	TGTGCCAGCAGACTAGCGGGGGCCTACTACGAGCAGTACTTC
TRBD2	.	TRBV11-3	TRBJ2-1	15	CASSPLAGLYNEQFF	TGTGCCAGCAGTCCACTAGCGGGCCTCTACAATGAGCAGTTCTTC
.	.	TRBV9	TRBJ2-1	11	CASSVSGEQFF	TGTGCCAGCAGCGTCTCCGGTGAGCAGTTCTTC
.	.	TRBV27	TRBJ2-3	14	CASSWQQGTDTQYF	TGTGCCAGCAGTTGGCAACAGGGAACAGATACGCAGTATTTT
.	.	TRBV6-5	TRBJ1-1	13	CASSILGVTEAFF	TGTGCCAGCAGTATCCTAGGGGTCACTGAAGCTTTCTTT
.	once	TRBV5-1	TRBJ2-2	16	CASSPILLEGTGELFF	TGCGCCAGCAGCCCCATCCTCCTGGAGGGGACCGGGGAGCTGTTTTTT
.	.	TRBV15	TRBJ1-5	15	CATSRRSRAGQPQHF	TGTGCCACCAGCCGCCGGTCAAGGGCAGGGCAGCCCCAGCATTTT
.	.	TRBV12-3/TRBV12-4	TRBJ1-2	13	CASSKTGSGGYTF	TGTGCCAGCAGCAAAACAGGGAGCGGTGGCTACACCTTC
.	.	TRBV30	TRBJ2-7	15	CAWSPQVGGPYEQYF	TGTGCCTGGAGTCCCCAAGTGGGGGGTCCCTACGAGCAGTACTTC
.	.	TRBV10-3	TRBJ2-1	14	CAISEAGDYNEQFF	TGTGCCATCAGCGAAGCTGGAGACTACAATGAGCAGTTCTTC
.	.	TRBV5-4	TRBJ2-5	15	CASSLAGSGGETQYF	TGTGCCAGCAGCTTGGCCGGGTCCGGCGGAGAGACCCAGTACTTC
TRBD2	.	TRBV2	TRBJ2-1	15	CASSEGLAVYNEQFF	TGTGCCAGCAGTGAGGGACTAGCGGTCTACAATGAGCAGTTCTTC
.	few	TRBV6-1	TRBJ1-5	16	CASSEDRPGFHQPQHF	TGTGCCAGCAGTGAAGATCGTCCAGGGTTCCATCAGCCCCAGCATTTT
TRBD2	.	TRBV5-4	TRBJ2-7	17	CASSPIDSGRAAYEQYF	TGTGCCAGCAGCCCAATCGATAGCGGGAGGGCAGCCTACGAGCAGTACTTC
TRBD1	.	TRBV14	TRBJ1-2	16	CASSQNMDRGVYGYTF	TGTGCCAGCAGCCAAAACATGGACAGGGGGGTTTATGGCTACACCTTC
TRBD1	.	TRBV18	TRBJ2-7	16	CASSPRLGTDDGEQYF	TGTGCCAGCTCACCAAGGCTAGGGACAGACGACGGCGAGCAGTACTTC
TRBD2	.	TRBV7-9	TRBJ2-3	16	CASSFPSSGGGYTQYF	TGTGCCAGCAGCTTCCCCTCTAGCGGGGGTGGGTATACGCAGTATTTT
.	.	TRBV6-6	TRBJ1-5	13	CASRDIGNQPQHF	TGTGCCAGCAGGGACATAGGCAATCAGCCCCAGCATTTT
.	.	TRBV6-1	TRBJ1-6	16	CASSEAAGIYNSPLHF	TGTGCCAGCAGTGAAGCTGCAGGAATTTATAATTCACCCCTCCACTTT
.	.	TRBV13	TRBJ1-4	14	CASSLGLGVEKLFF	TGTGCCAGCAGCTTAGGCCTAGGGGTTGAAAAACTGTTTTTT
.	.	TRBV15	TRBJ2-5	15	CATSREGGLSETQYF	TGTGCCACCAGCAGAGAGGGGGGGCTATCGGAGACCCAGTACTTC
.	.	TRBV21-1	TRBJ2-7	21	CASSKVGNLAGGAGGFFQQYF	TGTGCCAGCAGCAAAGTGGGGAACCTAGCGGGCGGCGCGGGCGGCTTCTTTCAGCAGTACTTC
TRBD1	once	TRBV2	TRBJ1-5	15	CASSVEQGAGQPQHF	TGTGCCAGCAGTGTTGAACAGGGGGCGGGACAGCCCCAGCATTTT